Listed here is a single TCR beta chain. The V and J ends lost 3 bases and 4 bases, in that order; junction bases with no gene match: 5. The CDR3 extends over 15 amino acids. Per germline, CDR1 MNHEY and CDR2 SMNVEV (reference sequence). Measured with immunoSEQ multiplex PCR; TCRdb has only the in-frame clones, and not every one. The data contain just over 50,000 clones, 78% of them seen just once; the ten biggest clones take up 3.4%. This entry is derived from a study of early stage breast cancer tumors. Study in general: Of roughly 17 invasive breast tumors, about a dozen were hormone receptor-positive, HER2-negative.

The genes are TRBV27 and TRBJ2-5; 10 bases are a match to TRBD2. The sample comprised blood. The clonotype was recovered from a person aged 35 to 50 with breast cancer. As DNA, the CDR3 is TGTGCCAGCAGTTTGAGCGGGAGGGTCTCAGAGACCCAGTACTTC. Its protein is CASSLSGRVSETQYF.